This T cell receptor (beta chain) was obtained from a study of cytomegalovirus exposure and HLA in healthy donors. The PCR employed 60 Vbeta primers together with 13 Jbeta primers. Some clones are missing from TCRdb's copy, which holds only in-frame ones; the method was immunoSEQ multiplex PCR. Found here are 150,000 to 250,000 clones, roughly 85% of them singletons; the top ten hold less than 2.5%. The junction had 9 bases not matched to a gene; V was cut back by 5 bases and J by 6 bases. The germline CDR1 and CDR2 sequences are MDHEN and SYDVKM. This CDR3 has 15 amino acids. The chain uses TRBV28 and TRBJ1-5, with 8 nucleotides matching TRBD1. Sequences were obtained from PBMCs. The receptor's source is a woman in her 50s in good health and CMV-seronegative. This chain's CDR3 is CASSPQTGVSQPQHF. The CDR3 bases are TGTGCCAGCAGTCCCCAGACAGGGGTAAGTCAGCCCCAGCATTTT.